This T cell receptor beta chain is from a study of PD-1 blockade in classical Hodgkin lymphoma (dated by TCRdb to 2020 to 2021). Some background on the complete study: Nivolumab dosing was 3 mg/kg intravenously every 2 weeks, continuing until either disease progression or unacceptable toxicity. A peripheral blood immune signature of response to PD-1 blockade in classical Hodgkin lymphoma was defined using TCR beta sequencing and CyTOF. Results and caveats for the whole study, not just this receptor: The study was limited to a single clinical trial cohort, and causes of repertoire differences, possibly disease activity or prior therapy, remained undefined. Baseline TCR diversity was reported to be lower in newly diagnosed patients than in healthy donors and to be lower still in relapsed/refractory patients. By C4D1, a significant rise was seen in CD4+ TCR diversity but not in CD8+ TCR diversity (p=0.0027 vs p=0.16), and the rise was most apparent among complete responders (p=0.02). Lower diversity was observed in patients in whom nivolumab was started less than 1 year after ASCT, and these patients were excluded from later analyses so that confounding by immune reconstitution would be avoided. Trial patients with a complete response had baseline diversity similar to that of newly diagnosed patients, while partial responders and progressors had significantly lower diversity.

The Qiagen DNeasy kit was used to extract genomic DNA both from unsorted PBMCs and from the negatively selected CD4+ and CD8+ fractions. Using primers that anneal to V and J segments, immunoSEQ multiplex PCR amplified the TCR beta CDR3 regions. A synthetic immune receptor repertoire was used to minimize amplification bias, and remaining bias was computationally removed after sequencing. As for the original processing: Repertoire diversity was quantified as the Shannon entropy index using custom Python scripts. Unsorted, CD4+ and CD8+ repertoires were examined separately, except in combined analyses, for which CD4+ and CD8+ sequences were merged in silico. Clonal expansion was defined as a frequency increase of at least 2-fold after treatment compared with C1D1, and clones undetected at baseline were assigned a pseudocount of 0.5. Singleton clones were defined as clones with 0 or 1 copy at C1D1, and non-singleton clones were defined as clones with 2 or more copies. Clones expanded in unsorted samples were assigned a CD4+, CD8+ or unknown annotation through matching of protein sequences in sorted samples from the same patient. Wilcoxon tests on paired samples were used to test changes in diversity from C1D1 to C4D1. As stored in TCRdb, this immuneACCESS dataset retains in-frame rearrangements with V and J assigned. A fraction of the clones does not appear; measured against another copy, unresolved V genes explain less than half of the discrepancy, and the remainder lacks a known reason. That table supplies the V and J calls and clone size; D and trimming were determined from the DNA. Present in this sample are roughly 64,000 clones, around nine tenths of which were seen just once. The top ten constitute 8% of the sample.

From its cysteine to its phenylalanine, the CDR3 spans 14 amino acids. The DNA shown is the 42-base CDR3, in frame from base 1. V and J are trimmed by 4 bases and 2 bases, and the gene matches miss 4 bases of the junction. The germline V gene yields SQVTM for CDR1 and ANQGSEA for CDR2. As to this clone: This receptor's antigen is unknown. Base qualities are missing; no much larger clone stands one base away.

Per the publication, the time point label means: cycle 4 day 1 (C4D1), after five to seven weeks of nivolumab. Every trial patient had relapsed after autologous stem cell transplantation, and cohorts A, B and C differed in prior brentuximab vedotin exposure. The trial cohort included 55 to 60 patients with relapsed/refractory classical Hodgkin lymphoma, and each patient had a best overall response of complete response, partial response or progressive disease. In the multi-cohort phase II CheckMate 205 trial, trial patients received single-agent nivolumab. Best overall response was determined by an independent review committee according to the 2007 International Working Group response criteria. Trial PBMCs were collected just before the start of nivolumab (C1D1) and during therapy at cycle 2 day 1 and cycle 4 day 1. Peripheral blood was collected in 8 mL Vacutainer Cell Preparation Tubes, from which PBMCs were isolated by centrifugation and then cryopreserved.

The sequence came from a human donor with classical Hodgkin lymphoma. The sample consisted of peripheral blood mononuclear cells (PBMCs), taken before the fourth cycle of nivolumab. Here the chain combines TRBV29-1 and TRBJ2-2; TRBD2 fits 7 bases in the junction. The nucleotide sequence is given as TGCAGCGTTGCGGGACTATACAACACCGGGGAGCTGTTTTTT. This codes for CSVAGLYNTGELFF.